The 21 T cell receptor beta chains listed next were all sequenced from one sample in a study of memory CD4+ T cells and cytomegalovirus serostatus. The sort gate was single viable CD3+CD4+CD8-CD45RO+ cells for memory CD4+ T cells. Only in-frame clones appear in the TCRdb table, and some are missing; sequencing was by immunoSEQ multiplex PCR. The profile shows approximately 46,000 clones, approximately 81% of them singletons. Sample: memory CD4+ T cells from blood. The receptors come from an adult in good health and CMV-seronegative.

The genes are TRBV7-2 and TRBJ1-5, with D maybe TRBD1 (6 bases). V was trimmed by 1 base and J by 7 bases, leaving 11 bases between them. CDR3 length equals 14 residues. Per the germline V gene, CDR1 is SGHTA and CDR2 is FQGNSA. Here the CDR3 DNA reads TGTGCCAGCAGCTTAGAGGGGAGGGGGCAGCCCCAGCATTTT. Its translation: CASSLEGRGQPQHF.

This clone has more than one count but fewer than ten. The CDR3: CASSERQEAGYTF. CDR3 bases: TGTGCCAGCAGCGAAAGACAGGAGGCTGGCTACACCTTC. The V and J genes are TRBV6-1 and TRBJ1-2; possibly TRBD1 for D (6 bases). Germline assignment: CDR1 MNHNS and CDR2 SASEGT. The CDR3 is 13 residues long. V lost 6 bases and J lost 7, with 15 bases in between.

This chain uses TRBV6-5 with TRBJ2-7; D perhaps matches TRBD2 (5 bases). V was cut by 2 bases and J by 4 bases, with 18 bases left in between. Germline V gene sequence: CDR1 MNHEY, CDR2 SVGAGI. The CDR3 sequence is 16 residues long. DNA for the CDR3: TGTGCCAGCAGTTACGGTAGCGCAATCACGGGTTACGAGCAGTACTTC. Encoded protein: CASSYGSAITGYEQYF.

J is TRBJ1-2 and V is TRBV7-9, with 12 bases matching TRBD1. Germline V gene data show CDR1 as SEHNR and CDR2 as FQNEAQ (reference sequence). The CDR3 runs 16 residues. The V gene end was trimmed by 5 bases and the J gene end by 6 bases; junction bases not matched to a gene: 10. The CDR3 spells CASSTDRRDRGHGYTF. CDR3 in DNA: TGTGCCAGCAGCACTGATCGCCGGGACAGGGGGCATGGCTACACCTTC.

The CDR3 region has the DNA TGTGCCAGCAGGCCGGGACAGGGGGATTTGGATGAGCAGTTCTTC. The encoded protein is CASRPGQGDLDEQFF. This sequence joins TRBV2 and TRBJ2-1; the match to TRBD1 covers 11 bases. The CDR3 consists of 15 residues. The V segment lost 6 bases and the J segment 8 bases; nucleotides outside the gene matches: 9. Germline CDR1 reads SNHLY; CDR2 reads FYNNEI.

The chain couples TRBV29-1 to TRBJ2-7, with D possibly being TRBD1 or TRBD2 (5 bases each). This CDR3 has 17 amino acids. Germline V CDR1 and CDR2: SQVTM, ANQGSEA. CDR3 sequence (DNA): TGCAGGGCCCGGGGCACACCCCTTCCCCGACCCGCCTACGAGCAGTACTTC. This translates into CRARGTPLPRPAYEQYF.

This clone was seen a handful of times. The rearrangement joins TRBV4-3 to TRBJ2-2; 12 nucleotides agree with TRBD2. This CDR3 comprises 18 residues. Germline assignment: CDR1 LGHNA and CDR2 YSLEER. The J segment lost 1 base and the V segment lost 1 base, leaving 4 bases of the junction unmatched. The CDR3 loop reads CASSQAQLAGGNTGELFF. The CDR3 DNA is TGCGCCAGCAGCCAAGCCCAACTAGCGGGAGGGAACACCGGGGAGCTGTTTTTT.

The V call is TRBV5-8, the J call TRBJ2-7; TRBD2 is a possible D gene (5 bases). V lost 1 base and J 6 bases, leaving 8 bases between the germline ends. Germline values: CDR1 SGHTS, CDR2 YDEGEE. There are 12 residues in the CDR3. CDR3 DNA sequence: TGTGCCAGCAGCTTGTCGGGGTTCGAGCAGTACTTC. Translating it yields CASSLSGFEQYF. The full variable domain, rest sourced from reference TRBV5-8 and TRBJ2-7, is EAGVTQSPTHLIKTRGQQATLRCSPISGHTSVYWYQQALGLGLQFLLWYDEGEERNRGNFPPRFSGRQFPNYSSELNVNALELEDSALYLCASSLSGFEQYFGPGTRLTVT.

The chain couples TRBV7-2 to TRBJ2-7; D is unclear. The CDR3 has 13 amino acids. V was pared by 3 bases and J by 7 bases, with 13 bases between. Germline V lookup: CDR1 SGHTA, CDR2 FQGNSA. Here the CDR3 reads CASSFHLEGEQYF. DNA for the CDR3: TGTGCCAGCAGCTTTCACCTTGAAGGGGAGCAGTACTTC.

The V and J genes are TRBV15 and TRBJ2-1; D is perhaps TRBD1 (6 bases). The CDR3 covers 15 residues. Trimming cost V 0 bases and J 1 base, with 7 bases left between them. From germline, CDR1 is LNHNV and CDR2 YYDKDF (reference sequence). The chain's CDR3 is CATSREDRSYNEQFF. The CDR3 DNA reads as TGTGCCACCAGCAGAGAGGACAGATCCTACAATGAGCAGTTCTTC.

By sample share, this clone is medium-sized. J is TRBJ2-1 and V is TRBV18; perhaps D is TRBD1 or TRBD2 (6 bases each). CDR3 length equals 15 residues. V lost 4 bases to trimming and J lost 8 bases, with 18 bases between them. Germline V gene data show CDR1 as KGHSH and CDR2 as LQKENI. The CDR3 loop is CASSQQGGPRDEQFF. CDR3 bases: TGTGCCAGCTCACAACAGGGAGGCCCCCGAGATGAGCAGTTCTTC.

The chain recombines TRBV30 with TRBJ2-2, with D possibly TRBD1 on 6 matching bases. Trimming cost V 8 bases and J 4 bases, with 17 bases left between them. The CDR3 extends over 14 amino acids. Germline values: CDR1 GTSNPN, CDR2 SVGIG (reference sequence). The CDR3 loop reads CARLDSRRTGELFF. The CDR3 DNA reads TGTGCCCGCCTGGACAGCCGGCGCACCGGGGAGCTGTTTTTT. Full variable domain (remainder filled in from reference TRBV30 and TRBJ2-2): SQTIHQWPATLVQPVGSPLSLECTVEGTSNPNLYWYRQAAGRGLQLLFYSVGIGQISSEVPQNLSASRPQDRQFILSSKKLLLSDSGFYLCARLDSRRTGELFFGEGSRLTVL.

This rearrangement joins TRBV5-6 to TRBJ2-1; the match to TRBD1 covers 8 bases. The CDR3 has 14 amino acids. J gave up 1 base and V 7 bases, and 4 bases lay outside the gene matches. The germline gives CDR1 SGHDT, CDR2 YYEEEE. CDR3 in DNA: TGTGCCAGCGAAAACAGGGGGTCCTACAATGAGCAGTTCTTC. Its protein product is CASENRGSYNEQFF.

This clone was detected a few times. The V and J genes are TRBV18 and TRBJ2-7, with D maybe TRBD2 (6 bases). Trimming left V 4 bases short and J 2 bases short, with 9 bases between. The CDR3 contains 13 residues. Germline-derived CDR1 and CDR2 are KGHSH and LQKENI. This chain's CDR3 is CASSRAGTYEQYF. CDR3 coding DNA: TGTGCCAGCTCACGGGCGGGGACCTACGAGCAGTACTTC.

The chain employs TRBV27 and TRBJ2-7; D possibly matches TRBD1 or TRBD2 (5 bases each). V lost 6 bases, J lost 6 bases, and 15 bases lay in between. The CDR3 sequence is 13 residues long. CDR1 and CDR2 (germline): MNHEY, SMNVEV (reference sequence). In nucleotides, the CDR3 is TGTGCCAGCAGCCGAAGCATTGGGGGCGAGCAGTACTTC. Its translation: CASSRSIGGEQYF.

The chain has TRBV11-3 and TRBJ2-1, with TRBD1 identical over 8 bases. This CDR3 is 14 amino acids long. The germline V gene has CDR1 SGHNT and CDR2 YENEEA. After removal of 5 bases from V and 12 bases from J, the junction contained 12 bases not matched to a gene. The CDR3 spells CASSPGTGDPGQFF. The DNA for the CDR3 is TGTGCCAGCAGCCCGGGGACAGGAGACCCTGGGCAGTTCTTC.

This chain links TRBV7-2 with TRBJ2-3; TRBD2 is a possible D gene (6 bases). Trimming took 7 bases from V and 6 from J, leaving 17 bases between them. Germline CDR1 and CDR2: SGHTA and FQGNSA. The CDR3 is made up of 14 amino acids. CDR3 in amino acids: CASNPLRGGDTQYF. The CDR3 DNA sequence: TGTGCCAGCAACCCTCTGCGGGGTGGGGATACGCAGTATTTT.

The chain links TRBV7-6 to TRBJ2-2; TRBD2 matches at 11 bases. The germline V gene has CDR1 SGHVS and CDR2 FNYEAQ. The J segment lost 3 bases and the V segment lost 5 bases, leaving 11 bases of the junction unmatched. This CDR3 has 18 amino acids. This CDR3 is CASSRGVAGGPDTGELFF. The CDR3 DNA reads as TGTGCCAGCAGCAGAGGGGTAGCGGGAGGGCCGGACACCGGGGAGCTGTTTTTT.

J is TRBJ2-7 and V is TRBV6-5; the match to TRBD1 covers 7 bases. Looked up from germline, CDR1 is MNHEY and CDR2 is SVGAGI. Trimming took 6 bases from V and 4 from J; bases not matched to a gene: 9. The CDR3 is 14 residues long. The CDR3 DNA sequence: TGTGCCAGCAGCCTGGGACAGAAGTATTACGAGCAGTACTTC. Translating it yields CASSLGQKYYEQYF.

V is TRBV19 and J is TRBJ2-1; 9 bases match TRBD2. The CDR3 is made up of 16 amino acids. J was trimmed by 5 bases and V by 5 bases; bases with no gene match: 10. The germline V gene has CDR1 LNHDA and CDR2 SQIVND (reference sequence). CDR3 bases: TGTGCCAGTAGTTTGGCGGGAGGGTTAACGGACAATGAGCAGTTCTTC. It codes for CASSLAGGLTDNEQFF.

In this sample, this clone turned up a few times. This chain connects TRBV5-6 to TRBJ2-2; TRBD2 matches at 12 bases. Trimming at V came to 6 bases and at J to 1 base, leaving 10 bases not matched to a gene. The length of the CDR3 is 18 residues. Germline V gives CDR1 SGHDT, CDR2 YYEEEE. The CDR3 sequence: CASNRGLAGRRNTGELFF. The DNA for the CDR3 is TGTGCCAGCAACCGCGGACTAGCGGGAAGAAGGAACACCGGGGAGCTGTTTTTT.